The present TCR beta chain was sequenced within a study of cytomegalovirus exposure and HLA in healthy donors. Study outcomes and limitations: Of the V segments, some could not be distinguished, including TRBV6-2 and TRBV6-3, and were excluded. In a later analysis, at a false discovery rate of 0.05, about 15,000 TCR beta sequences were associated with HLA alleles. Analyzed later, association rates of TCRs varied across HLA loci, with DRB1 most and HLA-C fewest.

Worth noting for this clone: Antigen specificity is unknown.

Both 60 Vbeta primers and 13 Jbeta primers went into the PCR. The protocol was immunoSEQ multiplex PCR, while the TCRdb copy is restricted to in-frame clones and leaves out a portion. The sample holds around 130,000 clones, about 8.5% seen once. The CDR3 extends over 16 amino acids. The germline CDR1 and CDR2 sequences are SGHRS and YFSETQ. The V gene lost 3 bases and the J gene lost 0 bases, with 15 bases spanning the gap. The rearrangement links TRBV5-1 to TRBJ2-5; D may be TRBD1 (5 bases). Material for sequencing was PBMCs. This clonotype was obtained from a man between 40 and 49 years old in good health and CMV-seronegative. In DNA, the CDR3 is TGCGCCAGCAGCTGGACAACGGCCGTAGACCAAGAGACCCAGTACTTC. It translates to CASSWTTAVDQETQYF.